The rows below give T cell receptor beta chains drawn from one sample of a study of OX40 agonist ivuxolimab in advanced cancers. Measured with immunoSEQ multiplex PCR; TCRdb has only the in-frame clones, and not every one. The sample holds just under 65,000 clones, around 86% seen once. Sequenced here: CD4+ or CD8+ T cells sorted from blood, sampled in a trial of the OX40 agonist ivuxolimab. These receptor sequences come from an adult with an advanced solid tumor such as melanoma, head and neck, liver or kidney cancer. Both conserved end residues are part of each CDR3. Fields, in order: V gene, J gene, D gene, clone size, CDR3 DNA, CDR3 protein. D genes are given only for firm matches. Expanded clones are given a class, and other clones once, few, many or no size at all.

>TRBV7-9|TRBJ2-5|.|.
TGTGCCAGCAGCCGACAGATTCAAGAGACCCAGTACTTC
CASSRQIQETQYF
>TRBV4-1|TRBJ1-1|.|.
TGCGCCAGCAGCCAATCCCTTTATGGGGGGAGAAATACTGAAGCTTTCTTT
CASSQSLYGGRNTEAFF
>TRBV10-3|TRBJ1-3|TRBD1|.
TGTGCCATCAAAAGGACAGGTGACTCGGACACCATATATTTT
CAIKRTGDSDTIYF
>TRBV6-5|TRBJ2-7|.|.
TGTGCCAGCAGTTACATTAGGCAGGGGGGGGACGAGCAGTACTTC
CASSYIRQGGDEQYF
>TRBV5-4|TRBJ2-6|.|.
TGTGCCAGCAGCCAAGGGACCCCGTCTGGGGCCAACGTCCTGACTTTC
CASSQGTPSGANVLTF
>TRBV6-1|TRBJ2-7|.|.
TGTGCCAGCAGTTATTCGCTAGTTTCCTACGAGCAGTACTTC
CASSYSLVSYEQYF
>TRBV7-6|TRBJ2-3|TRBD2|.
TGTGCCAGCAGCCGGACTAGCGGGAGAAGCACAGATACGCAGTATTTT
CASSRTSGRSTDTQYF
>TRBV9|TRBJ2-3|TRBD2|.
TGTGCCAGCGGTCCTAGCGGGAGGGCCACAGATACGCAGTATTTT
CASGPSGRATDTQYF
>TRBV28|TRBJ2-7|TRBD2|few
TGTGCCAGCAGTTTATCGGTACAGGGAGCGGGAGTCGGCGAGCAGTACTTC
CASSLSVQGAGVGEQYF
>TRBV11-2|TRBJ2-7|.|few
TGTGCCAGCAGCCCAACAGGCTACGAGCAGTACTTC
CASSPTGYEQYF
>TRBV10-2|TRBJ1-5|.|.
TGCGCCAGCAGTGAAATGAGGACAGACAATCAGCCCCAGCATTTT
CASSEMRTDNQPQHF
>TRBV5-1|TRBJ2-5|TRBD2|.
TGCGCCAGCAGCTCTTCGGTAGCGGGAGAGACCCAGTACTTC
CASSSSVAGETQYF
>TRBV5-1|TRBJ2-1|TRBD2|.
TGCGCCAGCAGCTTGGGGCAGGGTGGAGTCGGGAGGGCCGTTGAGCAGTTCTTC
CASSLGQGGVGRAVEQFF
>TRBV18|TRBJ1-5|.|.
TGTGCCAGCTCACCACCGAAGGTGGGGAATCAGCCCCAGCATTTT
CASSPPKVGNQPQHF
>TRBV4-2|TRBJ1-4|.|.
TGTGCCAGCAGCCAAGATAGCCAGGTTAATGAAAAACTGTTTTTT
CASSQDSQVNEKLFF
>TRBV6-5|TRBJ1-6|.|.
TGTGCCAGCAGTTACCAGAGCGGGGGGGAAAGACCCCTCCACTTT
CASSYQSGGERPLHF
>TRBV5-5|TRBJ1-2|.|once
TGTGCCAGCAGCTCCAGGACAGAATCAACCAATAACTATGGCTACACCTTC
CASSSRTESTNNYGYTF
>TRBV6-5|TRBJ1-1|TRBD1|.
TGTGCCAGCAGATGGACAGGGACTATGAACACTGAAGCTTTCTTT
CASRWTGTMNTEAFF
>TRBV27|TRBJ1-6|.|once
TGTGCCAGCGGTCGTCTGTACTCACCCCTCCACTTT
CASGRLYSPLHF
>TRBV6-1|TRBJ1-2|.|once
TGTGCCAGCAGTGAAGAGCAGTTCTATGGCTACACCTTC
CASSEEQFYGYTF
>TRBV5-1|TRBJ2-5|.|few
TGCGCCAGCGCCTCGCGGACCCCGACCGGGGAGACCCAGTACTTC
CASASRTPTGETQYF
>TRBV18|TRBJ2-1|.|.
TGTGCCAGCTCACCCTCGCTCGACTATGAGCAGTTCTTC
CASSPSLDYEQFF
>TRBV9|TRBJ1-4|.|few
TGTGCCAGCAGCGTAGGTGGTTCCGGAGGAAAACTGTTTTTT
CASSVGGSGGKLFF
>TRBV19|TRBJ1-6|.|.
TGTGCCAGTATAGTTCAGGGAGGCGCCTATAATTCACCCCTCCACTTT
CASIVQGGAYNSPLHF
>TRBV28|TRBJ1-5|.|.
TGTGCCAGCAGCCGACGACAGGTCAATAGCAATCAGCCCCAGCATTTT
CASSRRQVNSNQPQHF
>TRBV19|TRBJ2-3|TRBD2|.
TGTGCCAGTCGGGGGGGCCACTGGAGCACAGATACGCAGTATTTT
CASRGGHWSTDTQYF
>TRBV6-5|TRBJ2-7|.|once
TGTGCCAGCAGTTATTCCAGGGGAGGGTCCGAGCAGTACTTC
CASSYSRGGSEQYF
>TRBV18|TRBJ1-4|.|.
TGTGCCAGCTCCGCCTCACAGGAGATTAATGAAAAACTGTTTTTT
CASSASQEINEKLFF
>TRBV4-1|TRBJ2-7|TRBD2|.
TGCGCCAGCAGCCAAGATTATGGACTAGCGGACGTTATCGTCTACGAGCAGTACTTC
CASSQDYGLADVIVYEQYF
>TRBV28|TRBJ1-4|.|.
TGTGCCAGCAGTGCCGAGGCAGGGTTTAATGAAAAACTGTTTTTT
CASSAEAGFNEKLFF
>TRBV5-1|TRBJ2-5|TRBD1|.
TGCGCCAGCAGCCCGGGACAGGAGCTGGAGACCCAGTACTTC
CASSPGQELETQYF
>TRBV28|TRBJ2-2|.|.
TGTGCCAGCAGTACTCCCACCGGGGAGCTGTTTTTT
CASSTPTGELFF
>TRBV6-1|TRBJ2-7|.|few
TGTGCCAGCGCACCCGGATGGGCCTACGAGCAGTACTTC
CASAPGWAYEQYF
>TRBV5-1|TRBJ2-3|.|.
TGCGCCAGCAGCTTGGCCGGGGACCTCACAGATACGCAGTATTTT
CASSLAGDLTDTQYF
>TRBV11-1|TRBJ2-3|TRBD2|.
TGTGCCAGCTCTTCCCGTAGCGGGAGTGGCACAGATACGCAGTATTTT
CASSSRSGSGTDTQYF
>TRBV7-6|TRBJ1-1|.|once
TGTGCCAGCAGCTTAGAAGCCGGTAGCACTGAAGCTTTCTTT
CASSLEAGSTEAFF
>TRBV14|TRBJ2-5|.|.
TGTGCCAGCAGCCAGTACCAAGAGACCCAGTACTTC
CASSQYQETQYF
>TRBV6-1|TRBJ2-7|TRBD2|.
TGTGCCAGCAATTTACTAGCGGGAGAGAACGAGCAGTACTTC
CASNLLAGENEQYF
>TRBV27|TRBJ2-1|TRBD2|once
TGTGCCAGCAGTCTAGCGGGACAAAGCTACAATGAGCAGTTCTTC
CASSLAGQSYNEQFF
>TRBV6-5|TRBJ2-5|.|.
TGTGCCAGCAGTTTGACGGGAGAGACCCAGTACTTC
CASSLTGETQYF
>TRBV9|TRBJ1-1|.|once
TGTGCCAGCAGCGTACAGGGCGGGAACACTGAAGCTTTCTTT
CASSVQGGNTEAFF
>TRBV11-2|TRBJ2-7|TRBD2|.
TGTGCCAGCAGCGCGGGACTAGCGGGGCCCTACGAGCAGTACTTC
CASSAGLAGPYEQYF
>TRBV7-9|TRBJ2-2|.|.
TGTGCCAGCAGCCCTCCAGCGAACACCGGGGAGCTGTTTTTT
CASSPPANTGELFF
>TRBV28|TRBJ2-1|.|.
TGTGCCGGCAGGGAGGCTTCGCCGGGCAATGAGCAGTTCTTC
CAGREASPGNEQFF
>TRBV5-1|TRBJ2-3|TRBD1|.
TGCGCCAGCAGCTCGGGTGGACAGGGGGCTTCGGATACGCAGTATTTT
CASSSGGQGASDTQYF
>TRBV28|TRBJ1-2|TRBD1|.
TGTGCCAGCAGTTCTACCGGGACAGGGGGCCGGGGCTACACCTTC
CASSSTGTGGRGYTF